The T cell receptor (beta chain) under discussion was sequenced for a study of Ad26.COV2.S vaccination and SARS-CoV-2 variants. Only in-frame clones appear in the TCRdb table, and some are missing; sequencing was by immunoSEQ multiplex PCR. The sample records hundreds of thousands of clones, roughly 90% being singletons. The CDR3 spans 14 residues. Per the germline V gene, CDR1 is SQVTM and CDR2 is ANQGSEA. Trimming took 6 bases from V and 0 from J, leaving 14 bases between them. Treatment meaning: over 15 received Ad26.COV2.S at low or high dose, single or two shots; 5 received placebo; per-sample allocation not given. Sampling occurred on day 63 after the first vaccine or placebo injection.

This sequence originates from a person aged 18-60 years who received the Ad26.COV2.S COVID-19 vaccine or a placebo. The chain links TRBV29-1 to TRBJ1-1; perhaps TRBD1 as D (5 bases). Sequenced material: peripheral blood, taken in a trial of Ad26.COV2.S vaccine versus placebo. The CDR3 sequence is CSVLRGGMNTEAFF. The CDR3 DNA follows: TGCAGCGTCCTACGGGGGGGTATGAACACTGAAGCTTTCTTT. Together with reference TRBV29-1 and TRBJ1-1, the CDR3 gives the full variable domain: SAVISQKPSRDICQRGTSLTIQCQVDSQVTMMFWYRQQPGQSLTLIATANQGSEATYESGFVIDKFPISRPNLTFSTLTVSNMSPEDSSIYLCSVLRGGMNTEAFFGQGTRLTVV.